One sample yielded the 16 T cell receptor beta chains listed below, sequenced in a study of CDR3 diversity in severe acne (dated by TCRdb to between 2018 and 2021). Library preparation used PCR. The sequencing machine was an Illumina HiSeq 2000. In TCRdb, the public reads were trimmed at Q25 with fastp and aligned with MiXCR, with productive beta chains retained. Each CDR3 protein appears once, grouped with its most common genes and DNA. The sample contains approximately 90,000 distinct CDR3 sequences, about 52% of them found a single time. The ten most abundant clones make up over 9.5% of the sample. The sequenced sample was blood. The receptor source for this set is a male donor in good health, serving as a control.

This clonotype was found once. A clone one base away is much larger, so this may be a read error. The chain recombines TRBV25-1 with TRBJ1-5, with D tentatively TRBD1 (5 bases). CDR1 and CDR2 (germline): MGHDK, SYGVNS. The CDR3 is 14 residues long. Here the CDR3 DNA reads TGCGCCAGCACTTCGGCAGGGAGGGATCAGCTCCAGCATTTT. Its translation is CASTSAGRDQLQHF.

The chain carries TRBV7-3 and TRBJ2-1; tentatively, D is TRBD1 or TRBD2 (6 bases each). The CDR3 consists of 13 residues. Germline assignment: CDR1 SGHTA and CDR2 FQGTGA. V lost 7 bases and J lost 8, with 15 bases in between. The CDR3 sequence: CASTPIGGHEQFF. The CDR3 region has the DNA TGTGCCAGCACCCCCATAGGGGGGCATGAGCAGTTCTTC.

The chain joins TRBV19 to TRBJ2-5, with 12 nucleotides matching TRBD1. J gave up 5 bases and V 3 bases, and 13 bases lay outside the gene matches. Looked up from germline, CDR1 is LNHDA and CDR2 is SQIVND (reference sequence). The CDR3 spans 18 residues. The CDR3 loop is CASSIRSSGTGGLETQYF. The CDR3 bases are TGTGCCAGTAGTATTCGGTCGTCCGGGACAGGGGGCTTGGAGACCCAGTACTTC. The full variable domain, in which reference TRBV19 and TRBJ2-5 provide the parts outside the CDR3, is DGGITQSPKYLFRKEGQNVTLSCEQNLNHDAMYWYRQDPGQGLRLIYYSQIVNDFQKGDIAEGYSVSREKKESFPLTVTSAQKNPTAFYLCASSIRSSGTGGLETQYFGPGTRLLVL.

This clonotype was detected many times. This chain joins TRBV29-1 and TRBJ2-7; 9 nucleotides line up with TRBD2. Germline V lookup: CDR1 SQVTM, CDR2 ANQGSEA. With 2 bases clipped from V and 0 bases from J, the junction kept 5 bases outside the gene matches. The CDR3 totals 15 residues. CDR3 protein: CSVELAAGGSYEQYF. The CDR3 nucleotides read TGCAGCGTTGAATTGGCAGCGGGGGGCTCCTACGAGCAGTACTTC.

The genes are TRBV19 and TRBJ1-2, with 7 bases lining up with TRBD1. The germline gives CDR1 LNHDA, CDR2 SQIVND (reference sequence). The length of the CDR3 is 14 residues. J lost 2 bases, V lost 8 bases, and 8 bases had no gene match. CDR3 in DNA: TGTGCCAGTCGAAGAGGGGGCGCGAACTATGGCTACACCTTC. This translates into CASRRGGANYGYTF.

Here the CDR3 reads CASSLGTSHGQEQFF. CDR3 coding DNA: TGTGCCAGCAGCCTCGGGACTAGCCACGGTCAAGAGCAGTTCTTC. This sequence joins TRBV3-1 and TRBJ2-1; 9 nucleotides match TRBD2. Per germline, CDR1 LGHDT and CDR2 YNNKEL (reference sequence). This CDR3 contains 15 residues. V was clipped by 4 bases and J by 10 bases; unmatched bases: 11.

Relative to its sample, this clonotype is medium-sized (0.01 to 0.1%). The rearrangement uses TRBV5-1 and TRBJ2-5; a possible D gene is TRBD2 (5 bases). The CDR3 totals 14 residues. V lost 4 bases and J lost 3, with 13 bases in between. The germline CDR1 and CDR2 sequences are SGHRS and YFSETQ. The CDR3 protein is CASSPVPGEETQYF. CDR3 nucleotide sequence: TGCGCCAGCAGCCCCGTCCCCGGGGAAGAGACCCAGTACTTC.

The V call is TRBV2, the J call TRBJ1-1; no firm D call. Germline CDR1 and CDR2: SNHLY and FYNNEI. The CDR3 has 14 residues. V dropped 6 bases and J dropped 2 bases, with 13 bases sitting between them. The DNA for the CDR3 is TGTGCCAGCAGCCCAGACTTCGCTAACACTGAAGCTTTCTTT. Its protein is CASSPDFANTEAFF.

By proportion, this clonotype is medium-sized. This CDR3 reads CASSSPRGRGHGNSPLHF. The CDR3 bases are TGTGCCAGTAGTTCCCCCCGGGGCAGGGGGCACGGTAATTCACCCCTCCACTTT. The chain links TRBV19 to TRBJ1-6, with TRBD1 identical over 8 bases. The CDR3 totals 18 residues. With V trimmed by 5 bases and J by 6 bases, 15 bases remained unmatched. Looked up from germline, CDR1 is LNHDA and CDR2 is SQIVND (reference sequence).

This clonotype was recorded at least ten times. The junction shows a germline mismatch at one end, possibly a read error. The rearrangement joins TRBV10-3 to TRBJ2-7; D is ambiguous. CDR3 length: 14 residues. Germline CDR1 and CDR2: ENHRY and SYGVKD. CDR3 bases: TGTGCCATCAGTGATTCAGGAGCGTCCTACGAGCGGTACTTC. It specifies CAISDSGASYERYF.

The V gene is TRBV9, the J gene TRBJ1-2, with no clear D. V shed 5 bases and J shed 8 bases, with 13 bases lying between them. The CDR3 contains 12 residues. CDR1 is SGDLS and CDR2 is YYNGEE in the germline V gene. CDR3 nucleotides: TGTGCCAGCAGGGCCGGCCCCTGGGGCTACACCTTC. Translation gives CASRAGPWGYTF.

This chain uses TRBV11-3 with TRBJ2-7, with 8 bases fitting TRBD2. The CDR3 has 13 amino acids. V trimming: 5 bases; J trimming: 7 bases; junction bases outside the gene matches: 7. Germline CDR1 SGHNT, CDR2 YENEEA. The CDR3 DNA reads as TGTGCCAGCAGCCTGAGGACTAGCCGGGAGCAGTACTTC. It specifies CASSLRTSREQYF.

This clonotype was recorded a few times. This chain links TRBV24-1 with TRBJ2-2; unclear D gene. The V end was cut by 3 bases, the J end by 4 bases, with 11 bases between. This CDR3 comprises 15 residues. Germline V lookup: CDR1 KGHDR, CDR2 SFDVKD. The chain's CDR3 is CATSDATTPTGELFF. Here the CDR3 DNA reads TGTGCCACCAGTGATGCCACTACCCCCACCGGGGAGCTGTTTTTT.

The rearrangement uses TRBV6-5 and TRBJ2-7, with 11 bases that match TRBD2. V lost 5 bases, J lost 4 bases, and 10 bases stayed unmatched. The CDR3 consists of 16 residues. Germline V lookup: CDR1 MNHEY, CDR2 SVGAGI. Written as DNA, the CDR3 is TGTGCCAGCAGTGAAAGACTAGCGGGGTCCCCATACGAGCAGTACTTC. As protein: CASSERLAGSPYEQYF.

At least ten counts were recorded for this clonotype. The chain combines TRBV7-2 with TRBJ2-3; D unclear. V lost 0 bases and J 6 bases, leaving 10 bases between the germline ends. Per germline, CDR1 SGHTA and CDR2 FQGNSA. The CDR3 is made up of 14 amino acids. The CDR3 spells CASSLAATPDTQYF. CDR3 coding DNA: TGTGCCAGCAGCTTAGCGGCGACACCCGATACGCAGTATTTT.

The genes are TRBV9 and TRBJ1-1; 10 bases align to TRBD1. The V gene end was trimmed by 0 bases and the J gene end by 10 bases; junction bases not matched to a gene: 3. There are 13 residues in the CDR3. Looked up from germline, CDR1 is SGDLS and CDR2 is YYNGEE. This CDR3 is CASSVVGQGTAFF. In nucleotides, the CDR3 is TGTGCCAGCAGCGTAGTGGGACAGGGGACAGCTTTCTTT.